This T cell receptor beta chain emerged from a study of shared clonotypes between healthy human individuals. The study's findings and limits: As a rule, naive subsets had a larger estimated richness than memory subsets. The study sampled only blood, and tissue repertoires likely differ.

The method was immunoSEQ multiplex PCR; TCRdb's version includes in-frame clones alone and lacks a portion of them. The table lists around 600,000 clones, 95% to 98% of them singletons. CD45RO-negative, CCR7-positively selected cells formed the naive CD8 fraction, excluding terminally differentiated effector memory CD45RA+ cells. The CDR3 totals 15 residues. CDR1 is SGDLS, CDR2 YYNGEE, per germline. V was pared by 4 bases and J by 3 bases, with 9 bases of the junction left unmatched. With regard to this clone: The antigen is not known.

Sequencing used naive CD8+ T cells sorted from blood. This receptor was taken from a man aged 25 to 45 in good health. The V gene is TRBV9, the J gene TRBJ2-5; TRBD1 agrees at 7 bases. The CDR3 loop is CASSNDRVAEETQYF. The CDR3 DNA reads as TGTGCCAGCAGCAACGACAGGGTCGCGGAAGAGACCCAGTACTTC.